A selection of T cell receptor beta chains follows, all from one sample in a study of T cell responses to AZD1222 COVID-19 vaccine. Clones were sequenced by immunoSEQ multiplex PCR, and TCRdb holds only the in-frame ones, with some missing. The table records 90,000 to 120,000 clones, roughly 90% of them present only once. Material: peripheral blood, obtained 28 days after the second AZD1222 dose. Receptor source: an adult who received the AZD1222 COVID-19 vaccine. Each CDR3 is given with its conserved first and last residue. Each record gives: clone size, J gene, V gene, D gene, CDR3 DNA, CDR3 protein. D genes are given only for firm matches. Rows give clone size only sometimes, using once, few, many, or a class for an expanded clone.

abundance: -
j_gene: TRBJ2-7
v_gene: TRBV19
d_gene: TRBD1
CDR3nt: TGTGCCAGTAGGAGCCGGGACAGGGGCTACGAGCAGTACTTC
CDR3aa: CASRSRDRGYEQYF

abundance: -
j_gene: TRBJ2-4
v_gene: TRBV10-1
d_gene: -
CDR3nt: TGCGCCAGCAGTAGTGGCCGGTTGTCCTCACGGGCCAAAAACATTCAGTACTTC
CDR3aa: CASSSGRLSSRAKNIQYF

abundance: -
j_gene: TRBJ1-1
v_gene: TRBV7-2
d_gene: -
CDR3nt: TGTGCCAGCAGCTCAGACAGAGACACTGAAGCTTTCTTT
CDR3aa: CASSSDRDTEAFF

abundance: few
j_gene: TRBJ2-3
v_gene: TRBV28
d_gene: TRBD1
CDR3nt: TGTGCCAGCAGTTTTGGTGACAGGGGGCAGTTCGGGCGGGCAGATACGCAGTATTTT
CDR3aa: CASSFGDRGQFGRADTQYF

abundance: -
j_gene: TRBJ2-6
v_gene: TRBV24-1
d_gene: -
CDR3nt: TGTGCCACCAGTGAGGGGGGACAGCTGCCTGGATCTGGGGCCAACGTCCTGACTTTC
CDR3aa: CATSEGGQLPGSGANVLTF

abundance: -
j_gene: TRBJ1-5
v_gene: TRBV28
d_gene: TRBD1
CDR3nt: TGTGCCAGCAGTTTATTTGGGACAGGGCTTGGTCAGCCCCAGCATTTT
CDR3aa: CASSLFGTGLGQPQHF

abundance: -
j_gene: TRBJ2-7
v_gene: TRBV6-5
d_gene: -
CDR3nt: TGTGCCAGCAACCCCGGACAGCGCCCTAGTGAGCAGTACTTC
CDR3aa: CASNPGQRPSEQYF

abundance: -
j_gene: TRBJ2-7
v_gene: TRBV6-5
d_gene: -
CDR3nt: TGTGCCAGCATTTGGTCCCTTGGAAACCACGAGCAGTACTTC
CDR3aa: CASIWSLGNHEQYF

abundance: -
j_gene: TRBJ2-5
v_gene: TRBV9
d_gene: -
CDR3nt: TGTGCCAGCAGCGTAGATGTCATTAGGGAGACCCAGTACTTC
CDR3aa: CASSVDVIRETQYF

abundance: -
j_gene: TRBJ1-1
v_gene: TRBV5-5
d_gene: TRBD1
CDR3nt: TGTGCCAGCAGCCTACTGTTACAGGGGATGAACACTGAAGCTTTCTTT
CDR3aa: CASSLLLQGMNTEAFF

abundance: -
j_gene: TRBJ1-6
v_gene: TRBV11-2
d_gene: -
CDR3nt: TGTGCCAGCAGCTCCGGGCCTCGGGGGCCGGATAATTCACCCCTCCACTTT
CDR3aa: CASSSGPRGPDNSPLHF

abundance: -
j_gene: TRBJ1-3
v_gene: TRBV19
d_gene: -
CDR3nt: TGTGCCAGTAGTATGGATCGCTTCTCTGGAAACACCATATATTTT
CDR3aa: CASSMDRFSGNTIYF

abundance: -
j_gene: TRBJ2-4
v_gene: TRBV19
d_gene: -
CDR3nt: TGTGCCAGTAGTATCCCCAGCATTCAGTACTTC
CDR3aa: CASSIPSIQYF

abundance: -
j_gene: TRBJ1-2
v_gene: TRBV9
d_gene: TRBD1
CDR3nt: TGTGCCAGCAGCGAGGCCCCCGGGACAGGGGGCTATGGCTACACCTTC
CDR3aa: CASSEAPGTGGYGYTF

abundance: -
j_gene: TRBJ2-1
v_gene: TRBV5-1
d_gene: TRBD1
CDR3nt: TGCGCCAGCAGTTCACGACAGGGGGCGCAGGAGCAGTTCTTC
CDR3aa: CASSSRQGAQEQFF

abundance: few
j_gene: TRBJ2-2
v_gene: TRBV9
d_gene: -
CDR3nt: TGTGCCAGCAGCGTGACTAGTAACACCGGGGAGCTGTTTTTT
CDR3aa: CASSVTSNTGELFF

abundance: -
j_gene: TRBJ1-1
v_gene: TRBV28
d_gene: -
CDR3nt: TGTGCCAGCAGCCCGGGGGAAAGCACTGAAGCTTTCTTT
CDR3aa: CASSPGESTEAFF

abundance: -
j_gene: TRBJ1-5
v_gene: TRBV2
d_gene: -
CDR3nt: TGTGCCAGCAAGAAGGGTCGAGATCAGCCCCAGCATTTT
CDR3aa: CASKKGRDQPQHF

abundance: -
j_gene: TRBJ1-1
v_gene: TRBV10-3
d_gene: -
CDR3nt: TGTGCCATCAGTGAAGTCCGGAACACTGAAGCTTTCTTT
CDR3aa: CAISEVRNTEAFF

abundance: -
j_gene: TRBJ1-6
v_gene: TRBV19
d_gene: -
CDR3nt: TGTGCCAGTAGTGAGCCGGGAAATTCACCCCTCCACTTT
CDR3aa: CASSEPGNSPLHF

abundance: -
j_gene: TRBJ2-2
v_gene: TRBV5-1
d_gene: TRBD1
CDR3nt: TGCGCCAGCAGCCTCGGGACAGGGGGCGGCACCGGGGAGCTGTTTTTT
CDR3aa: CASSLGTGGGTGELFF

abundance: -
j_gene: TRBJ2-2
v_gene: TRBV19
d_gene: -
CDR3nt: TGTGCCAGTAAAGAAAGGAAGGGATGGGCCGGGGAGCTGTTTTTT
CDR3aa: CASKERKGWAGELFF

abundance: -
j_gene: TRBJ2-1
v_gene: TRBV2
d_gene: -
CDR3nt: TGTGCCAGCAAACCAGAGACCTCCTACAATGAGCAGTTCTTC
CDR3aa: CASKPETSYNEQFF

abundance: -
j_gene: TRBJ2-7
v_gene: TRBV7-2
d_gene: TRBD2
CDR3nt: TGTGCCAGCAGCCCACGGGGGCTAGCGGGAGTTGTATCGGAGCAGTACTTC
CDR3aa: CASSPRGLAGVVSEQYF

abundance: -
j_gene: TRBJ1-5
v_gene: TRBV19
d_gene: TRBD1
CDR3nt: TGTGCCAGTAGCCGACAGGGGTTTCAGCCCCAGCATTTT
CDR3aa: CASSRQGFQPQHF

abundance: -
j_gene: TRBJ2-1
v_gene: TRBV7-9
d_gene: -
CDR3nt: TGTGCCAGCAGTCGAGGGCGGGGCAATGAGCAGTTCTTC
CDR3aa: CASSRGRGNEQFF

abundance: -
j_gene: TRBJ2-7
v_gene: TRBV11-2
d_gene: TRBD1
CDR3nt: TGTGCCAGCAGCACTGGGACAGGGAATTACGAGCAGTACTTC
CDR3aa: CASSTGTGNYEQYF

abundance: -
j_gene: TRBJ1-2
v_gene: TRBV7-2
d_gene: -
CDR3nt: TGTGCCAGCAGCCAGACTAAATTGGGTGGCTACACCTTC
CDR3aa: CASSQTKLGGYTF

abundance: few
j_gene: TRBJ1-3
v_gene: TRBV20-1
d_gene: -
CDR3nt: TGCAGTGCTAGTCTCGACAGAGGCGGGTACACCATATATTTT
CDR3aa: CSASLDRGGYTIYF

abundance: -
j_gene: TRBJ1-4
v_gene: TRBV4-3
d_gene: -
CDR3nt: TGCGCCAGCAGCCAAGATCGGGCGGCAACTAATGAAAAACTGTTTTTT
CDR3aa: CASSQDRAATNEKLFF

abundance: -
j_gene: TRBJ2-7
v_gene: TRBV6-2/TRBV6-3
d_gene: -
CDR3nt: TGTGCCAGCAGTTGGGGCACAGTCGGCTACGAGCAGTACTTC
CDR3aa: CASSWGTVGYEQYF

abundance: -
j_gene: TRBJ2-1
v_gene: TRBV4-3
d_gene: TRBD2
CDR3nt: TGCGCCAGCAGCCAAGCGGGGACTAGCGGGAGTAGGAATGAGCAGTTCTTC
CDR3aa: CASSQAGTSGSRNEQFF

abundance: -
j_gene: TRBJ2-2
v_gene: TRBV29-1
d_gene: -
CDR3nt: TGCAGCGCCCGCCAAGGCGGGGAGCTGTTTTTT
CDR3aa: CSARQGGELFF

abundance: -
j_gene: TRBJ2-5
v_gene: TRBV3-1/TRBV3-2
d_gene: -
CDR3nt: TGTGCCAGCAGCCAAGGGGAGACCCTAAACTTC
CDR3aa: CASSQGETLNF

abundance: -
j_gene: TRBJ1-1
v_gene: TRBV16
d_gene: -
CDR3nt: TGTGCCAGCAGCCAATTAGGGGGAAACACTGAAGCTTTCTTT
CDR3aa: CASSQLGGNTEAFF

abundance: -
j_gene: TRBJ1-2
v_gene: TRBV12-3/TRBV12-4
d_gene: -
CDR3nt: TGTGCCAGCAGTTTAGAGGGCTATGGCTACACCTTC
CDR3aa: CASSLEGYGYTF

abundance: -
j_gene: TRBJ2-3
v_gene: TRBV7-2
d_gene: -
CDR3nt: TGTGCCAGCAGCTTAGTGGGCGGGGGCCCAGATACGCAGTATTTT
CDR3aa: CASSLVGGGPDTQYF

abundance: -
j_gene: TRBJ1-1
v_gene: TRBV12-5
d_gene: -
CDR3nt: TGTGCTAGTGGTTTGTATTTGATGAACACTGAAGCTTTCTTT
CDR3aa: CASGLYLMNTEAFF

abundance: -
j_gene: TRBJ1-1
v_gene: TRBV6-4
d_gene: TRBD1
CDR3nt: TGTGCCAGCAGCCGGACAGGCAACACTGAAGCTTTCTTT
CDR3aa: CASSRTGNTEAFF

abundance: -
j_gene: TRBJ1-2
v_gene: TRBV29-1
d_gene: -
CDR3nt: TGCAGCGCCCCGGGGGCTCAAGACTATGGCTACACCTTC
CDR3aa: CSAPGAQDYGYTF

abundance: -
j_gene: TRBJ1-1
v_gene: TRBV5-4
d_gene: -
CDR3nt: TGTGCCAGCAGCCCAGTAATGTCAGGGATATCGGTTGTGAACACTGAAGCTTTCTTT
CDR3aa: CASSPVMSGISVVNTEAFF

abundance: -
j_gene: TRBJ1-2
v_gene: TRBV12-5
d_gene: -
CDR3nt: TGTGCTAGTGGCCTGGGAAGTAACTATGGCTACACCTTC
CDR3aa: CASGLGSNYGYTF

abundance: -
j_gene: TRBJ1-1
v_gene: TRBV7-9
d_gene: -
CDR3nt: TGTGCCAGCAGATTTAATGTACAGGGTCGTATGAACACTGAAGCTTTCTTT
CDR3aa: CASRFNVQGRMNTEAFF

abundance: -
j_gene: TRBJ1-3
v_gene: TRBV9
d_gene: -
CDR3nt: TGTGCCAGCAGCGTAGGGGCGCACATATATTTT
CDR3aa: CASSVGAHIYF

abundance: -
j_gene: TRBJ1-1
v_gene: TRBV7-2
d_gene: -
CDR3nt: TGTGCCAGCAGCCCAAGGGGGTTTGCTGAAGCTTTCTTT
CDR3aa: CASSPRGFAEAFF

abundance: -
j_gene: TRBJ1-2
v_gene: TRBV12-3/TRBV12-4
d_gene: -
CDR3nt: TGTGCCAGCAGTTTCTTAGGTGATTATGGCTACACCTTC
CDR3aa: CASSFLGDYGYTF